The rows below give T cell receptor beta chains drawn from one sample of a study of Ad26.COV2.S vaccination and SARS-CoV-2 variants. Using immunoSEQ multiplex PCR, the repertoire was profiled, and TCRdb retains in-frame clones only, with some absent. The table lists about half a million clones, approximately 90% of them singletons. Sequenced material: peripheral blood, taken in a trial of Ad26.COV2.S vaccine versus placebo. The receptors were sampled from a person between 18 and 65 years old who received the Ad26.COV2.S COVID-19 vaccine or a placebo. CDR3s leave out the opening cysteine and the closing phenylalanine or tryptophan.

len	v_gene	j_gene	CDR3aa
13	TRBV28	TRBJ1-1	ASSLRDRGDTEAF
13	TRBV4-3	TRBJ1-2	ASSQDLGTYYGYT
15	TRBV4-3	TRBJ1-4	ASSQEPRGQWAEKLF
9	TRBV2	TRBJ2-3	ASSVEGTQY
15	TRBV5-1	.	ASSFSLQGANYNEQF
14	TRBV11-2	TRBJ1-2	ASSLVWTGDRGGYT
15	TRBV27	TRBJ1-6	ASSLFGFVKGRSPLH
13	TRBV6-5	TRBJ1-6	ASSYRGKGNSPLH
13	TRBV7-9	TRBJ2-3	ASNNRAGAPDTQY
13	TRBV6-5	TRBJ1-5	ASSREGAGNQPQH
11	TRBV19	TRBJ1-3	ASSGQMRNTIY
15	TRBV7-2	TRBJ2-3	ASSLGFREASTDTQY
13	TRBV30	TRBJ1-1	AWSPVGQVNTEAF
9	TRBV15	TRBJ1-1	ATSSHTEAF
16	TRBV5-5	TRBJ1-4	ASSPGPQTFGGFEKLF
14	TRBV27	TRBJ1-5	ASRRKGTGLNQPQH
16	TRBV3-1/TRBV3-2	TRBJ1-1	ASALHVGERKEDTEAF
11	TRBV20-1	TRBJ1-2	SASLDRVFGYT
13	TRBV13	TRBJ2-5	ASSIGTGGGETQY
12	TRBV27	TRBJ2-1	ASSFGGTRGVQF
11	TRBV30	TRBJ2-2	AWTARVTGELF
13	TRBV5-8	TRBJ1-1	ASSFRGSKNTEAF
13	TRBV10-2	TRBJ2-1	ASLGRGTSGVEQF
13	TRBV4-3	TRBJ2-7	ASSHGLAESYEQY
9	TRBV15	TRBJ2-1	ATRDRAVWF
12	TRBV5-6	TRBJ2-7	ASSPRDIVYEQY
13	TRBV5-4	TRBJ1-3	ASSLDDRSGNTIY
13	TRBV9	TRBJ1-2	ASSVAGTGGSGYT
11	TRBV27	TRBJ1-3	ASRTGPGNTIY
9	TRBV19	TRBJ1-1	ASSWGSGAF
11	TRBV12-3/TRBV12-4	TRBJ1-2	ASSLLVNYGYT
15	TRBV19	TRBJ1-5	ASRNAGGQHIHQPQH
12	TRBV27	TRBJ2-7	ASRDTDYPYEQY
12	TRBV5-4	TRBJ1-2	ASSLFGKLYGYT
13	TRBV9	TRBJ1-2	ASSVGGTLTRGYT
13	TRBV27	TRBJ1-1	ASSLTRTPNTEAF
9	TRBV30	TRBJ2-7	AWSVIREQY
10	TRBV2	TRBJ2-7	ASQLASYEQY
14	TRBV6-2/TRBV6-3	TRBJ2-7	ASSYVGTPSPYEQY
13	TRBV3-1/TRBV3-2	TRBJ2-1	ASSQDVQNYNEQF
13	TRBV7-3	TRBJ2-1	ASSLTFSTLNEQF
11	TRBV5-1	TRBJ1-1	ASSFKSGTEAF
14	TRBV28	TRBJ2-5	ASSFPGGDWQETQY
11	TRBV30	TRBJ2-1	AWRLAGATGQF
12	TRBV30	TRBJ2-3	ASGGGPSTDTQY
9	TRBV28	TRBJ2-5	ASSPLAIRY
14	TRBV7-9	TRBJ2-2	ASLRGQGSNTGELF
11	TRBV5-1	TRBJ2-5	ASSTLEVETQY
14	TRBV27	TRBJ2-1	ASSFSTSGLYNEQF
11	TRBV19	TRBJ1-1	ASSIDRQGPEV
11	TRBV19	TRBJ2-6	ASTVPGANVLT
13	TRBV6-2/TRBV6-3	TRBJ2-5	ASSYSSVSSETQY
10	TRBV6-5	TRBJ2-1	ASNYKVNEQF
13	TRBV6-5	TRBJ1-3	ASRSTLSSGNTIY
12	TRBV18	TRBJ1-1	ASSPQGARTEAF